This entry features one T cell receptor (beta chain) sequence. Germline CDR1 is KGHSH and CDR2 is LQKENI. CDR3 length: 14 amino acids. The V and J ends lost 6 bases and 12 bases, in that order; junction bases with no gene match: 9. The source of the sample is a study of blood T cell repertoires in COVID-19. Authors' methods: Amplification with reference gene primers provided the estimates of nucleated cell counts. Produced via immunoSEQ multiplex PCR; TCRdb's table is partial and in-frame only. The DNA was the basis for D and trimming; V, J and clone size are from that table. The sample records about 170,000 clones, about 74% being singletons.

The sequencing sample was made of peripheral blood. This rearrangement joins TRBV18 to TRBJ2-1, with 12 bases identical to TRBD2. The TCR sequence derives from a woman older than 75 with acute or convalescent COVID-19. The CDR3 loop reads CASSPPGLAGWQFF. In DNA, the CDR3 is TGTGCCAGCTCCCCTCCGGGACTAGCGGGCTGGCAGTTCTTC.